This record looks at one TCR beta chain sequence and its context. The data originate from a study of control samples from healthy donors and cancer patients. The germline gives CDR1 PRHDT, CDR2 FYEKMQ (reference sequence). Trimming at V came to 5 bases and at J to 5 bases, leaving 14 bases not matched to a gene. The length of the CDR3 is 16 residues. The table came from immunoSEQ multiplex PCR; TCRdb's copy has only in-frame clones and leaves some out. Of 95,000 to 150,000 clones listed, around 94% are singletons. The receptor comes from a man aged 80 or over with head and neck cancer. The chain links TRBV13 to TRBJ2-7, with 8 bases aligning to TRBD2. The sample was PBMCs. For the CDR3, the DNA is TGTGCCAGCAGCCGAATTAAAAGCGGGAGCGGCCACGAGCAGTACTTC. Encoded protein: CASSRIKSGSGHEQYF.